Described below is a single T cell receptor (beta chain) sequence and its context. Trimming took off 2 bases at V and 5 bases at J, with 12 bases between the two ends. Germline V gene lookup returns CDR1 MNHEY and CDR2 SVGAGI. The CDR3 loop spans 15 amino acids. Time point noted: persistent/refractory GD, antithyroid drugs over 5 years with positive TRAb. RNA from PBMCs was the source of the TCR library. These data come from a study of regulatory T cells in long-lasting Graves disease. Arm-PCR of CDR3 regions with iRepertoire HTBI primers generated TCR beta libraries. A single record per CDR3 protein comes from TCRdb applying MiXCR to the multiplex PCR reads. The sample records a few hundred thousand distinct CDR3 sequences, 22% being singletons.

This TCR was sampled from a female donor with Graves disease. The chain combines TRBV6-5 with TRBJ2-2; D ambiguous. Material: peripheral blood mononuclear cells (PBMCs), obtained when the disease was refractory, from a patient treated with antithyroid drugs. The CDR3 DNA reads TGTGCCAGCAGTTACCCTCTACAGAGAACCGGGGAGCTGTTTTTT. Protein sequence: CASSYPLQRTGELFF.